The next 24 T cell receptor beta chains were all read from a single sample in a study of cytomegalovirus exposure and HLA in healthy donors. The PCR made use of 60 Vbeta and 13 Jbeta primers. Repertoires were generated with immunoSEQ multiplex PCR, while TCRdb's copy carries only in-frame clones and drops some. The sample lists some 110,000 clones, about four fifths occurring once. Sequencing used PBMCs. The receptor source for this set is a woman in her 30s in good health and CMV-seronegative.

V and J are TRBV5-1 and TRBJ1-5, with TRBD1 matching 9 bases. Germline CDR1 is SGHRS and CDR2 is YFSETQ. Losses at the gene ends were 3 bases for V and 1 base for J; bases not matched to a gene: 5. This CDR3 comprises 16 residues. CDR3 sequence (DNA): TGCGCCAGCAGCTCCGGGGACAGGGCAAGCAATCAGCCCCAGCATTTT. This gives the protein CASSSGDRASNQPQHF.

This chain links TRBV10-3 with TRBJ2-1, with 7 bases identical to TRBD2. This CDR3 region has 15 residues. Germline assignment: CDR1 ENHRY and CDR2 SYGVKD. J gave up 5 bases and V 4 bases, and 8 bases lay outside the gene matches. CDR3 nucleotide sequence: TGTGCCATCAGTGTGGGGAGACTAGCCAACAATGAGCAGTTCTTC. It specifies CAISVGRLANNEQFF.

CDR3 in amino acids: CASSLEGQGAYNEQFF. CDR3 nucleotide sequence: TGCGCCAGCAGCTTGGAAGGACAGGGGGCCTACAATGAGCAGTTCTTC. The chain couples TRBV5-1 to TRBJ2-1; 10 bases line up with TRBD1. The germline gives CDR1 SGHRS, CDR2 YFSETQ. The CDR3 is made up of 16 amino acids. V lost 0 bases and J lost 2; bases outside the gene matches: 2.

A single count supports this clone. This chain uses TRBV6-1 with TRBJ1-2, with TRBD1 identical over 8 bases. J was trimmed by 7 bases and V by 8 bases; bases with no gene match: 12. In germline, CDR1 is MNHNS, CDR2 SASEGT. The CDR3 totals 14 residues. CDR3 sequence reads: CASRKLAGGFGYTF. In DNA form, the CDR3 reads TGTGCCAGCCGGAAACTTGCAGGGGGCTTTGGCTACACCTTC.

This clone has only a few counts. The chain combines TRBV5-4 with TRBJ1-3; the match to TRBD1 covers 7 bases. Germline CDR1 is SGHNT and CDR2 is YYREEE (reference sequence). V lost 3 bases, J lost 0 bases, and 6 bases stayed unmatched. The CDR3 length is 16 residues. CDR3 nucleotides: TGTGCCAGCAGCTCGGTCCGGGACAGCTCTGGAAACACCATATATTTT. Translating gives CASSSVRDSSGNTIYF.

The rearrangement uses TRBV27 and TRBJ1-2, with D possibly being TRBD1 (5 bases). CDR1 is MNHEY, CDR2 SMNVEV, per germline (reference sequence). V was cut by 6 bases and J by 8 bases, with 16 bases left in between. The CDR3 spans 13 residues. The CDR3 sequence: CASRARGIGGYTF. The CDR3 coding sequence is TGTGCCAGCAGGGCCCGGGGGATTGGCGGCTACACCTTC.

In this sample, this clone turned up once. V usage is TRBV7-9 and J usage is TRBJ2-5; TRBD2 matches 13 bases. V lost 3 bases and J lost 7; bases outside the gene matches: 17. This CDR3 comprises 19 residues. The germline V gene encodes CDR1 SEHNR and CDR2 FQNEAQ (reference sequence). The CDR3 reads CASSLVAWTSGSLGGTQYF. The CDR3 bases are TGTGCCAGCAGCTTGGTCGCTTGGACTAGCGGGAGCTTGGGGGGGACCCAGTACTTC.

This chain connects TRBV28 to TRBJ2-2; D unclear. CDR1 is MDHEN and CDR2 is SYDVKM in the germline V gene. The CDR3 is made up of 14 amino acids. With 5 bases removed from V and 6 bases from J, the gap between germline ends came to 13 bases. The CDR3 DNA reads as TGTGCCAGCAGTACACCCTCGTACGCCGGGGAGCTGTTTTTT. Encoded protein: CASSTPSYAGELFF.

CDR3 protein: CASSSGTYFEQYF. CDR3 bases: TGTGCCAGCAGTAGTGGGACTTACTTCGAGCAGTACTTC. The rearrangement uses TRBV28 and TRBJ2-5; tentatively, D is TRBD2 (6 bases). The J call may be in error: the DNA end matches TRBJ2-7 better. The CDR3 is 13 residues long. The V gene's germline CDR1 is MDHEN and CDR2 SYDVKM.

This clone was seen more than once but under ten times. J is TRBJ2-1 and V is TRBV15; D unclear. V was cut by 5 bases and J by 0 bases, with 8 bases left in between. Germline-derived CDR1 and CDR2 are LNHNV and YYDKDF (reference sequence). The CDR3 runs to 14 residues. CDR3 bases: TGTGCCACCAGCGTTCCGAGCTCCTACAATGAGCAGTTCTTC. Protein sequence: CATSVPSSYNEQFF.

The V and J genes are TRBV28 and TRBJ2-2; the match to TRBD1 covers 9 bases. The germline gives CDR1 MDHEN, CDR2 SYDVKM. Trimming took 8 bases from V and 6 from J; bases not matched to a gene: 4. This CDR3 comprises 13 residues. CDR3 in amino acids: CASGTGLSGELFF. CDR3 nucleotides: TGTGCCAGCGGGACAGGGTTATCCGGGGAGCTGTTTTTT.

The V gene is TRBV7-2, the J gene TRBJ2-7; a weak D match, TRBD2 (6 bases). With 5 bases removed from V and 3 bases from J, the gap between germline ends came to 11 bases. The CDR3 runs to 13 residues. Germline-derived CDR1 and CDR2 are SGHTA and FQGNSA. This CDR3 reads CASSQLSGYEQYF. CDR3 DNA sequence: TGTGCCAGCAGCCAGCTTAGCGGCTACGAGCAGTACTTC.

The genes are TRBV7-8 and TRBJ1-1; 9 bases line up with TRBD1. J gave up 2 bases and V 3 bases, and 16 bases lay outside the gene matches. The CDR3 extends over 19 amino acids. Germline V CDR1 and CDR2: SGHVS, FQNEAQ. CDR3 loop: CASSFLGPRTGALNTEAFF. The CDR3 region has the DNA TGTGCCAGCAGCTTCTTAGGGCCAAGGACAGGGGCCCTTAACACTGAAGCTTTCTTT.

The chain links TRBV6-5 to TRBJ2-5; 9 nucleotides match TRBD1. The CDR3 sequence is 15 residues long. V gave up 5 bases and J gave up 1 base; unmatched junction bases: 5. Germline V gene data show CDR1 as MNHEY and CDR2 as SVGAGI. The CDR3 spells CASSPRTGAQETQYF. CDR3 sequence (DNA): TGTGCCAGCAGTCCCCGGACAGGGGCCCAAGAGACCCAGTACTTC.

This chain joins TRBV28 and TRBJ1-5; TRBD1 might be the D (5 bases). Germline-derived CDR1 and CDR2 are MDHEN and SYDVKM. The CDR3 loop spans 14 amino acids. The germline V and J ends were trimmed by 7 bases and 5 bases, with 15 bases remaining between them. The CDR3 DNA is TGTGCCAGCACCATTGGGCAGGGCGATCAGCCCCAGCATTTT. This gives the protein CASTIGQGDQPQHF.

The V and J genes are TRBV12-5 and TRBJ2-2; 11 positions match TRBD2. CDR3 length: 16 residues. Germline loops: CDR1 LGHNT, CDR2 FRNRAP. The ends lost 3 bases at V and 4 bases at J; junction bases unmatched: 4. CDR3 DNA: TGTGCTAGTGGTTTCCGACTAGCGGGATTCACCGGGGAGCTGTTTTTT. Its translation: CASGFRLAGFTGELFF.

This sequence joins TRBV20-1 and TRBJ2-5, with a possible D match to TRBD1 (5 bases). The germline gives CDR1 DFQATT, CDR2 SNEGSKA (reference sequence). This CDR3 has 11 amino acids. Trimming removed 3 bases at V and 4 bases at J, with 6 bases between. In DNA, the CDR3 is TGCAGTGCTAGCCAGGGAGAGACCCAGTACTTC. Translation gives CSASQGETQYF.

This CDR3 reads CASSLGSGRANEQFF. The CDR3 coding sequence is TGTGCCAGCAGTTTAGGTAGCGGGAGGGCCAATGAGCAGTTCTTC. The genes are TRBV27 and TRBJ2-1; 11 bases map to TRBD2. The ends lost 2 bases at V and 6 bases at J; junction bases unmatched: 3. The CDR3 has 15 residues. Germline-derived CDR1 and CDR2 are MNHEY and SMNVEV (reference sequence).

This sequence joins TRBV28 and TRBJ1-2; 8 positions agree with TRBD1. Looked up from germline, CDR1 is MDHEN and CDR2 is SYDVKM. V shed 6 bases and J 4 bases; nucleotides not matched to a gene: 19. The CDR3 is 18 amino acids. The CDR3 nucleotides are TGTGCCAGCAGATCCGCCCAGGGGGCGGGAAGTATAGGCTATGGCTACACCTTC. Its translation is CASRSAQGAGSIGYGYTF.

This clone was detected once. V is TRBV2 and J is TRBJ2-1; the match to TRBD2 covers 10 bases. CDR1 SNHLY and CDR2 FYNNEI come from the germline V gene. This CDR3 has 14 residues. The V and J ends lost 7 bases and 7 bases, in that order; junction bases with no gene match: 7. CDR3: CASTVGLARNEQFF. The CDR3 bases are TGTGCCAGCACAGTGGGACTAGCGAGAAATGAGCAGTTCTTC.

The CDR3 DNA reads as TGTGCCAGCAGCTGGGCAGGAGGCGATACGCAGTATTTT. It yields the protein CASSWAGGDTQYF. V and J are TRBV7-8 and TRBJ2-3; TRBD2 is a possible D gene (5 bases). V lost 4 bases, J lost 6 bases, and 11 bases lay in between. Germline V lookup: CDR1 SGHVS, CDR2 FQNEAQ. The CDR3 has 13 residues.

This clone was recorded only once. V and J are TRBV19 and TRBJ2-1; maybe TRBD2 (6 bases). This CDR3 region has 13 residues. Germline values: CDR1 LNHDA, CDR2 SQIVND (reference sequence). V was cut by 3 bases and J by 11 bases, with 14 bases left in between. In DNA form, the CDR3 reads TGTGCCAGTAGTATCTCAACTAGCAGAAAGCAGTTCTTC. Translating gives CASSISTSRKQFF.

The sample holds a few counts of this clone. The chain employs TRBV7-2 and TRBJ2-7; 15 nucleotides align to TRBD2. In germline, CDR1 is SGHTA, CDR2 FQGNSA. V dropped 4 bases and J dropped 7; count of bases not matched to a gene: 11. This CDR3 region has 17 residues. The CDR3 spells CASSSRTSGRAQVEQYF. CDR3 DNA sequence: TGTGCCAGCAGCTCCCGGACTAGCGGGAGGGCCCAGGTAGAGCAGTACTTC.

The chain combines TRBV18 with TRBJ2-7, with D perhaps TRBD2 (5 bases). V was clipped by 5 bases and J by 5 bases, with 13 bases between them. The CDR3 length is 13 residues. Germline V gives CDR1 KGHSH, CDR2 LQKENI. The CDR3 is CASSARGGDEQYF. CDR3 coding DNA: TGTGCCAGCTCAGCCCGGGGTGGCGACGAGCAGTACTTC. The whole variable domain, filled in from reference TRBV18 and TRBJ2-7, reads NAGVMQNPRHLVRRRGQEARLRCSPMKGHSHVYWYRQLPEEGLKFMVYLQKENIIDESGMPKERFSAEFPKEGPSILRIQQVVRGDSAAYFCASSARGGDEQYFGPGTRLTVT.